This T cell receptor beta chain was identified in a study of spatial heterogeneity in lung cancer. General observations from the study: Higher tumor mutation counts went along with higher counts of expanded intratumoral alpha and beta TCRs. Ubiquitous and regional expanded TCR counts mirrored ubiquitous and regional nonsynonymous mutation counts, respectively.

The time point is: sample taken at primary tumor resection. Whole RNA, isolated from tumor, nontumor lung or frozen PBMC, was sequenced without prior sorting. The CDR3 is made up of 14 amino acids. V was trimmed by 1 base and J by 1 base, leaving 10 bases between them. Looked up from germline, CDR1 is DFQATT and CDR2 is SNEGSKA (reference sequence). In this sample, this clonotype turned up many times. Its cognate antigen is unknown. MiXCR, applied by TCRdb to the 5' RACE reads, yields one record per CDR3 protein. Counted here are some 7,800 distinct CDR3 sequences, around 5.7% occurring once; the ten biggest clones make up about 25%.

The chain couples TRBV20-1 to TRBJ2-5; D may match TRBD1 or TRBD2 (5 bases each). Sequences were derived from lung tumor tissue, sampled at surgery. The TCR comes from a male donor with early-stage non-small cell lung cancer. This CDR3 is CSARGDGGQETQYF. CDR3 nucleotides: TGCAGTGCTAGAGGGGATGGGGGCCAAGAGACCCAGTACTTC.